This T cell receptor beta chain stems from a study of identifying expanded T cells in peripheral blood. Points from the study as a whole: Approximately 2-week clone count variance significantly increased as total template count grew. Technical replicates showed around 1.3 changed clones; two weeks approximately 15; four weeks 19.

The V end was cut by 2 bases, the J end by 8 bases, with 17 bases between. The CDR3 runs 15 residues. From germline, CDR1 is MNHNY and CDR2 SVGAGI (reference sequence). The protocol was immunoSEQ multiplex PCR, while the TCRdb copy is restricted to in-frame clones and leaves out a portion. This table holds some 90,000 clones, around 88% found once. No infections or other immune events were documented during collection. A remark on this clone: The antigen remains unidentified.

This TCR came from a person aged 18-69 years in good health. Sequenced material: blood. This rearrangement joins TRBV6-6 to TRBJ2-3; D call uncertain. The CDR3 DNA is TGTGCCAGCAGTTACCTGGTCCGCCCGTTAGGTACGCAGTATTTT. Translated, it gives CASSYLVRPLGTQYF.